A selection of T cell receptor beta chains follows, all from one sample in a study of Graves' ophthalmopathy and Graves' hyperthyroidism. A single record per CDR3 protein comes from TCRdb applying MiXCR to the multiplex PCR reads. The sample yields a few hundred thousand distinct CDR3 sequences, about 16% seen once. The material sequenced was peripheral blood. The source of these receptors is a woman under 30 with Graves' ophthalmopathy. CDR3s include the opening cysteine and the closing phenylalanine or tryptophan. D genes are given only for firm matches. Clone size is given as once, few, many or a size class.

abundance,d_gene,j_gene,v_gene,CDR3aa
many,.,TRBJ1-1,TRBV5-1,CASSAGEDTEAFF
many,.,TRBJ1-2,TRBV19,CASSRDRLDYGYTF
many,.,TRBJ1-5,TRBV6-2/TRBV6-3,CASSPRSPVDQPQHF
few,.,TRBJ1-3,TRBV7-9,CASSLGTPAGNTIYF
many,.,TRBJ2-7,TRBV10-2,CASSESLQGQYF
many,.,TRBJ2-7,TRBV4-3,CASSQTGNEQYF
many,TRBD1,TRBJ1-1,TRBV6-1,CASSQDRGRGTEAFF
many,.,TRBJ1-1,TRBV19,CASTVTVNTEAFF
many,.,TRBJ1-1,TRBV29-1,CSVALGGRSTEAFF
many,.,TRBJ1-2,TRBV5-1,CASSNGQISPNYGYTF